This passage covers 23 T cell receptor beta chains from one sample sequenced in a study of blood T cell repertoires in COVID-19. Clones were sequenced by immunoSEQ multiplex PCR, and TCRdb holds only the in-frame ones, with some missing. The data show about 200,000 clones, around 82% seen once. Sequencing was carried out using PBMCs or T cells enriched from blood (not recorded which). These receptors all come from a woman aged 55 to 70 with acute COVID-19.

The V call is TRBV18, the J call TRBJ1-1; D not resolved. The CDR3 has 15 amino acids. Trimming pared 2 bases from V and 1 base from J, leaving 11 bases between. CDR1 and CDR2 from the germline V gene are KGHSH and LQKENI. CDR3 bases: TGTGCCAGCTCACCAGGGAGACGCTCGAACACTGAAGCTTTCTTT. Its protein is CASSPGRRSNTEAFF.

V usage is TRBV7-8 and J usage is TRBJ2-3; 8 bases fit TRBD2. CDR1 is SGHVS, CDR2 FQNEAQ, per germline. The CDR3 is 15 amino acids. Trimming removed 4 bases from V and 3 bases from J; junction bases left unmatched: 6. Here the CDR3 reads CASSSPGLGTDTQYF. As DNA, the CDR3 is TGTGCCAGCAGCTCCCCGGGACTAGGGACAGATACGCAGTATTTT. Full variable domain (missing parts from reference TRBV7-8 and TRBJ2-3): GAGVSQSPRYKVAKRGQDVALRCDPISGHVSLFWYQQALGQGPEFLTYFQNEAQLDKSGLPSDRFFAERPEGSVSTLKIQRTQQEDSAVYLCASSSPGLGTDTQYFGPGTRLTVL.

This clone was counted a few times. The chain combines TRBV7-2 with TRBJ2-5; D is ambiguous. V lost 8 bases, J lost 2 bases, and 6 bases lay in between. Germline CDR1 and CDR2: SGHTA and FQGNSA. The CDR3 contains 11 residues. The CDR3 DNA reads TGTGCCAGCGCGGCACAAGAGACCCAGTACTTC. It yields the protein CASAAQETQYF.

The rearrangement links TRBV6-2 or TRBV6-3 to TRBJ1-2, with a possible D match to TRBD1 (6 bases). V was trimmed by 4 bases and J by 4 bases, leaving 7 bases between them. The CDR3 length is 12 residues. CDR1 is MNHEY, CDR2 SVGEGT, per germline. The CDR3: CASSLGGYGYTF. For the CDR3, the DNA is TGTGCCAGCAGTTTAGGGGGCTATGGCTACACCTTC.

V usage is TRBV7-2 and J usage is TRBJ1-5, with TRBD1 matching 7 bases. The CDR3 length is 15 residues. J was trimmed by 4 bases and V by 5 bases; bases with no gene match: 8. Germline CDR1 is SGHTA and CDR2 is FQGNSA. Here the CDR3 reads CASSAGTATNQPQHF. The DNA of the CDR3 is TGTGCCAGCAGCGCCGGGACAGCGACGAATCAGCCCCAGCATTTT.

This clone was seen a handful of times. CDR3 in amino acids: CASSRGQGLNEKLFF. CDR3 nucleotide sequence: TGTGCCAGCTCTCGAGGACAGGGACTTAATGAAAAACTGTTTTTT. The chain combines TRBV18 with TRBJ1-4; 8 bases are a match to TRBD1. In germline, CDR1 is KGHSH, CDR2 LQKENI. The CDR3 runs to 15 residues. V gave up 6 bases and J gave up 4 bases; unmatched junction bases: 7.

The rearrangement uses TRBV6-2 or TRBV6-3 and TRBJ1-1; unclear D gene. Trimming shortened V by 2 bases and J by 8 bases, and 9 bases separated the two germline ends. The CDR3 covers 12 residues. Per germline, CDR1 MNHEY and CDR2 SVGEGT. CDR3 region: CASSYTREEAFF. CDR3 coding DNA: TGTGCCAGCAGTTACACGAGGGAAGAAGCTTTCTTT.

The chain couples TRBV18 to TRBJ2-5; D remains unclear. Germline loops: CDR1 KGHSH, CDR2 LQKENI. The V gene lost 6 bases and the J gene lost 0 bases, with 8 bases spanning the gap. CDR3 size: 13 residues. As DNA, the CDR3 is TGTGCCAGCTCCCCCTCGTACCAAGAGACCCAGTACTTC. Protein: CASSPSYQETQYF.

This chain's CDR3 is CASSHDRGPYEQYF. The CDR3 coding sequence is TGTGCCAGCAGTCATGATAGGGGTCCCTACGAGCAGTACTTC. This rearrangement joins TRBV6-2 or TRBV6-3 to TRBJ2-7; possible D gene TRBD1, 5 bases. Germline-derived CDR1 and CDR2 are MNHEY and SVGEGT. The CDR3 extends over 14 amino acids. Between the trimmed V and J ends, which lost 5 bases and 2 bases, there was a span of 13 bases.

The chain joins TRBV10-3 to TRBJ2-7; 8 positions agree with TRBD1. V shed 4 bases, J shed 3 bases, and the junction held 8 bases outside the gene matches. Germline V CDR1 and CDR2: ENHRY, SYGVKD. The CDR3 extends over 15 amino acids. CDR3 residues: CAISAAGTGVYEQYF. CDR3 DNA: TGTGCCATCAGTGCCGCCGGGACAGGTGTCTACGAGCAGTACTTC.

The gene calls are TRBV2 and TRBJ2-1, with D tentatively TRBD2 (6 bases). This CDR3 contains 15 residues. Germline V lookup: CDR1 SNHLY, CDR2 FYNNEI. Trimming removed 1 base at V and 7 bases at J, with 14 bases between. CDR3 sequence (DNA): TGTGCCAGCAGTGAAGAGGGACTCCACGGAAATGAGCAGTTCTTC. Translation: CASSEEGLHGNEQFF. The whole variable domain, filled in from reference TRBV2 and TRBJ2-1, reads EPEVTQTPSHQVTQMGQEVILRCVPISNHLYFYWYRQILGQKVEFLVSFYNNEISEKSEIFDDQFSVERPDGSNFTLKIRSTKLEDSAMYFCASSEEGLHGNEQFFGPGTRLTVL.

The rearrangement uses TRBV19 and TRBJ1-5, with D unclear. CDR1 and CDR2 (germline): LNHDA, SQIVND (reference sequence). The CDR3 length is 12 residues. V lost 3 bases and J 7 bases, leaving 7 bases between the germline ends. The CDR3 loop reads CASSMRQQPQHF. The CDR3 coding sequence is TGTGCCAGTAGTATGCGGCAACAGCCCCAGCATTTT.

V and J are TRBV4-3 and TRBJ2-2; 9 positions agree with TRBD2. This CDR3 is built from 15 residues. Germline assignment: CDR1 LGHNA and CDR2 YSLEER. With 8 bases clipped from V and 4 bases from J, the junction kept 8 bases outside the gene matches. The CDR3 spells CASGLALSVTGELFF. The CDR3 DNA reads as TGCGCCAGCGGACTAGCGCTCTCGGTCACCGGGGAGCTGTTTTTT.

This clone was observed once. The V gene is TRBV7-8, the J gene TRBJ2-7; 9 positions agree with TRBD2. V lost 1 base to trimming and J lost 2 bases; unmatched junction nucleotides: 3. CDR3 size: 15 residues. Germline CDR1 SGHVS, CDR2 FQNEAQ. CDR3 DNA sequence: TGTGCCAGCAGCTTAGGCGGGAGGGTCCCCTACGAGCAGTACTTC. Translating it yields CASSLGGRVPYEQYF. The variable domain in full, with the rest retrieved from reference TRBV7-8 and TRBJ2-7, is GAGVSQSPRYKVAKRGQDVALRCDPISGHVSLFWYQQALGQGPEFLTYFQNEAQLDKSGLPSDRFFAERPEGSVSTLKIQRTQQEDSAVYLCASSLGGRVPYEQYFGPGTRLTVT.

V gene TRBV10-3 combines with J gene TRBJ1-2, with a possible D match to TRBD1 (6 bases). V was cut by 6 bases and J by 6 bases, with 14 bases left in between. The germline CDR1 and CDR2 sequences are ENHRY and SYGVKD. The CDR3 sequence is 13 residues long. Written as DNA, the CDR3 is TGTGCCATCAGCAACAGGGCCGGGAATGGCTACACCTTC. This translates into CAISNRAGNGYTF.

J is TRBJ1-1 and V is TRBV30; 8 bases fit TRBD1. The germline gives CDR1 GTSNPN, CDR2 SVGIG (reference sequence). This CDR3 comprises 15 residues. Unmatched junction bases numbered 10, after V lost 7 bases and J lost 0 bases. The CDR3, as DNA: TGTGCCTCCCGAAAAAACAGGGGGGTGAACACTGAAGCTTTCTTT. It encodes CASRKNRGVNTEAFF.

This clone was recorded only once. This chain uses TRBV2 with TRBJ2-7, with 7 bases aligning to TRBD1. The CDR3 totals 11 residues. Looked up from germline, CDR1 is SNHLY and CDR2 is FYNNEI. Germline trimming cut 8 bases from V and 2 bases from J; bases unmatched to any gene: 0. CDR3 protein: CASDRAYEQYF. CDR3 DNA: TGTGCCAGCGACAGGGCCTACGAGCAGTACTTC.

This rearrangement joins TRBV6-5 to TRBJ2-2; perhaps TRBD1 as D (5 bases). V lost 7 bases and J lost 6, with 15 bases in between. Germline loops: CDR1 MNHEY, CDR2 SVGAGI. The CDR3 is made up of 14 amino acids. CDR3 DNA: TGTGCCAGCACTACGACAGCTACCGCCGGGGAGCTGTTTTTT. It codes for CASTTTATAGELFF.

V gene TRBV2 combines with J gene TRBJ2-3; TRBD1 matches at 9 bases. The V segment lost 9 bases and the J segment 4 bases; nucleotides outside the gene matches: 11. This CDR3 comprises 15 residues. CDR1 and CDR2 (germline): SNHLY, FYNNEI. The CDR3 nucleotides read TGTGCCAGAGGGGGGGGGACAGGGTCCTCAGATACGCAGTATTTT. As protein: CARGGGTGSSDTQYF.

The V call is TRBV7-9, the J call TRBJ2-1; perhaps TRBD2 as D (6 bases). CDR1 is SEHNR and CDR2 is FQNEAQ in the germline V gene (reference sequence). This CDR3 is built from 17 residues. Trimming removed 5 bases at V and 4 bases at J, with 21 bases between. CDR3 loop: CASSRLRGRVEYNEQFF. CDR3 nucleotides: TGTGCCAGCAGCCGTCTGCGGGGTAGAGTAGAATACAATGAGCAGTTCTTC.

V and J are TRBV7-2 and TRBJ1-5, with D uncertain. Germline loops: CDR1 SGHTA, CDR2 FQGNSA. The V and J ends lost 2 bases and 0 bases respectively, with 14 bases between them. This CDR3 contains 17 residues. CDR3 protein: CASSLSPTPYSNQPQHF. Here the CDR3 DNA reads TGTGCCAGCAGCTTAAGCCCGACACCTTATAGCAATCAGCCCCAGCATTTT.

This clone was observed at least ten times. This sequence joins TRBV7-8 and TRBJ1-2; maybe TRBD1 (6 bases). V was clipped by 1 base and J by 2 bases, with 8 bases between them. Germline CDR1 and CDR2: SGHVS and FQNEAQ. The CDR3 has 14 amino acids. DNA of the CDR3: TGTGCCAGCAGCTTAGGACAGGCAAACTATGGCTACACCTTC. As protein: CASSLGQANYGYTF.

This chain uses TRBV21-1 with TRBJ2-7; no DNA check was done on the table's D call, TRBD2. TRBV21-1 is classified as a pseudogene. The CDR3 has 14 residues. For the CDR3, the DNA is TGTGCCAGCAGCACTAGCGGGAGTGCCTACGAGCAGTACTTC. The encoded protein is CASSTSGSAYEQYF.